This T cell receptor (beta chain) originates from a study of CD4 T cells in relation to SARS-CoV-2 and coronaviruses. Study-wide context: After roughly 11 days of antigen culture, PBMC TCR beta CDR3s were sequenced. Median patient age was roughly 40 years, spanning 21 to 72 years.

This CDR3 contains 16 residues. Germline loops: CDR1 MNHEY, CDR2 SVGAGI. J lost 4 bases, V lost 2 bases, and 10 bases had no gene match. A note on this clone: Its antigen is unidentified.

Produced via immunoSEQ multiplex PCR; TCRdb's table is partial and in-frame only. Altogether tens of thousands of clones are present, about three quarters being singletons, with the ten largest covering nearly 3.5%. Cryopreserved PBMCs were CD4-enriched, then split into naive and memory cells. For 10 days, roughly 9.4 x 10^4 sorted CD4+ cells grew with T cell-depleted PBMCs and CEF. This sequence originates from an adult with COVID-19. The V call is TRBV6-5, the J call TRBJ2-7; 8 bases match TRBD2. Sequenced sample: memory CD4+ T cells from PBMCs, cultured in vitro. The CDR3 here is CASSYLGGAAPYEQYF. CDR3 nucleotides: TGTGCCAGCAGTTACCTCGGGGGGGCGGCTCCATACGAGCAGTACTTC.